A selection of T cell receptor beta chains follows, all from one sample in a study of blood T cell repertoires in COVID-19. Clones were read by immunoSEQ multiplex PCR, and TCRdb kept only the in-frame ones, dropping some. Of roughly 50,000 clones listed, around four fifths are singletons. Sequencing input: peripheral blood. These receptors were collected from a human donor in a cohort sampled during active COVID-19. CDR3s include the opening cysteine and the closing phenylalanine or tryptophan. Fields, in order: V gene, clone size, J gene, D gene, CDR3 DNA, CDR3 protein. A D gene is named only where the DNA matches it firmly. Expanded clones are given a class, and other clones once, few, many or no size at all.

TRBV10-3	-	TRBJ1-3	TRBD1	TGTGCCATCAGTTCGAAGACAGGGGGATCTGGAAACACCATATATTTT	CAISSKTGGSGNTIYF
TRBV25-1	-	TRBJ2-3	-	TGTGCCAGCAGTGCAAGGGGAGATACGCAGTATTTT	CASSARGDTQYF
TRBV4-3	few	TRBJ1-6	-	TGCGCCAGCAGCCAAGATCCTCAGGAAAATTCACCCCTCCACTTT	CASSQDPQENSPLHF
TRBV1	-	TRBJ1-6	-	-	CTSSHSSVVGQGNSPLHF
TRBV2	-	TRBJ1-1	-	TGTGCCAGCAGTGACGAGGTTGAAGCTTTCTTT	CASSDEVEAFF
TRBV6-5	-	TRBJ2-3	-	TGTGCCAGCCGTAATTTCGCGGTCACAGATACGCAGTATTTT	CASRNFAVTDTQYF
TRBV6-2/TRBV6-3	-	TRBJ1-1	-	TGTGCCAGCAGTTACAGCTCGAGCTCTGAAGCTTTCTTT	CASSYSSSSEAFF
TRBV7-7	-	TRBJ2-3	-	TGTGCCAGCAGCCCGGGACTGACGAGAAGTACAGATACGCAGTATTTT	CASSPGLTRSTDTQYF
TRBV19	few	TRBJ1-2	TRBD1	TGTGCCAGTAGCCCTACAGGGGGCCTTGGCTACACCTTC	CASSPTGGLGYTF
TRBV5-4	-	TRBJ1-2	TRBD1	TGTGCCAGCAGCTCGGGACAGACTTATGGCTACACCTTC	CASSSGQTYGYTF
TRBV6-2/TRBV6-3	-	TRBJ1-4	TRBD1	TGTGCCAGCAGTTCCGCCGGGACAGGGAGGAATGAAAAACTGTTTTTT	CASSSAGTGRNEKLFF
TRBV11-2	once	TRBJ1-1	TRBD1	TGTGCCAGCAGCTTTGGACAGGGGTTCTTTGAAGCTTTCTTT	CASSFGQGFFEAFF
TRBV5-6	-	TRBJ1-2	TRBD1	TGTGCCAGCTTCTTGGGAGGACAGGGGCAGTGGGGCTACACCTTC	CASFLGGQGQWGYTF
TRBV10-1	-	TRBJ1-2	-	TGCGCCTCCTCCCACCCGGGACTCCCCTCTACTAACTATGGCTACACCTTC	CASSHPGLPSTNYGYTF
TRBV5-1	few	TRBJ2-1	TRBD2	TGCGCCAGCAGCTTTAGATTGGTCCAGCGGGGGGGCGGTGGAATGAACAATGAGCAGTTCTTC	CASSFRLVQRGGGGMNNEQFF
TRBV30	-	TRBJ1-1	-	TGTGCCTGGAGTGTCACTTTATCCACTGAAGCTTTCTTT	CAWSVTLSTEAFF
TRBV10-3	-	TRBJ2-5	-	TGTGCCATCAGTGGTAGGGGTGAAGAGACCCAGTACTTC	CAISGRGEETQYF
TRBV7-9	once	TRBJ2-1	TRBD1	TGTGCCAGCAGCTTCCCTGACAGGGGCTACAATGAGCAGTTCTTC	CASSFPDRGYNEQFF
TRBV24-1	-	TRBJ1-2	TRBD1	TGTGCCACCAGTGATTCGCGGGACAGTTTGCGTGGCTACACCTTC	CATSDSRDSLRGYTF
TRBV7-9	-	TRBJ1-6	TRBD1	TGTGCCAGCAGTACGATGACCACAGGGGGCAGTAATTCACCCCTCCACTTT	CASSTMTTGGSNSPLHF
TRBV5-1	once	TRBJ1-1	-	TGCGCCAGCAGCTTGATGACAACGAACACTGAAGCTTTCTTT	CASSLMTTNTEAFF
TRBV7-6	-	TRBJ1-2	TRBD1	TGTGCCAGCAGCCCAAGACTTGGACAGGGGAGGAATGGCTACACCTTC	CASSPRLGQGRNGYTF
TRBV27	-	TRBJ2-7	TRBD1	TGTGCCAGCAGGACCATACAGACAGGGTACGAGCAGTACTTC	CASRTIQTGYEQYF
TRBV4-3	-	TRBJ1-3	-	TGCGCCAGCAGCCCGAGAACAGGGGGAAACACCATATATTTT	CASSPRTGGNTIYF
TRBV7-8	few	TRBJ2-5	TRBD1	TGTGCCAGCAGCCCAGGGGGCGGGGAGACCCAGTACTTC	CASSPGGGETQYF
TRBV5-1	once	TRBJ1-2	-	TGCGCCAGCAGCTTATCGCAGGGAAACTTCTATGGCTACACCTTC	CASSLSQGNFYGYTF
TRBV6-2/TRBV6-3	-	TRBJ2-5	TRBD2	TGTGCCAGCAGTCGACTAGCGGGGGGGCCTGGGACCCAGTACTTC	CASSRLAGGPGTQYF
TRBV4-1	-	TRBJ2-5	-	TGCGCCAGCAGCCAAGATGACAGCCGGGAGACCCAGTACTTC	CASSQDDSRETQYF
TRBV5-4	-	TRBJ1-3	-	TGTGCCAGCAGCCTCGACCGGGAACCTGGAAACACCATATATTTT	CASSLDREPGNTIYF
TRBV9	once	TRBJ1-2	TRBD1	TGTGCCAGCAGCACCCGCCGGGACAGGGCCACCTTC	CASSTRRDRATF
TRBV20-1	-	TRBJ2-5	TRBD2	TGCAGTGCTAGTCCACTAGCGGGACGGCGGGGTCAAGAGACCCAGTACTTC	CSASPLAGRRGQETQYF
TRBV4-2	few	TRBJ1-5	-	TGTGCCAGCAGCCAATCAGGGGCCGCCAATCAGCCCCAGCATTTT	CASSQSGAANQPQHF
TRBV28	-	TRBJ1-6	TRBD1	TGTGCCAGCAGTTTAGGGACAGGCGCTTCACCCCTCCACTTT	CASSLGTGASPLHF
TRBV6-5	-	TRBJ2-7	-	TGTGCCAGCAGTTACGGTGTCGGCGAGCAGTACTTC	CASSYGVGEQYF
TRBV9	-	TRBJ1-1	TRBD1	TGTGCCAGCAGCCCTATTGGACAGGGCTGGAACACTGAAGCTTTCTTT	CASSPIGQGWNTEAFF
TRBV3-1/TRBV3-2	-	TRBJ2-2	TRBD2	TGTGCCAGCAGTCCCTTGGCGGGGGGGCTTATCGGGGAGCTGTTTTTT	CASSPLAGGLIGELFF
TRBV11-2	-	TRBJ1-1	TRBD1	TGTGCCAGCAGCTTACCCGGGACAGGGAACACTGAAGCTTTCTTT	CASSLPGTGNTEAFF
TRBV3-1/TRBV3-2	-	TRBJ1-1	-	TGTGCCAGCAGCGTTGGGGCCATAGAGAACACTGAAGCTTTCTTT	CASSVGAIENTEAFF
TRBV30	-	TRBJ1-2	TRBD1	TGTGCCTTGGACAGGGGTTACTATGGCTACACCTTC	CALDRGYYGYTF
TRBV6-2/TRBV6-3	-	TRBJ1-1	-	TGTGCCAGCAGTAGACAGAACACTGAAGCTTTCTTT	CASSRQNTEAFF
TRBV5-1	once	TRBJ2-4	-	TGCGCCAGCAGCTATACAGATAGGTCAAACATTCAGTACTTC	CASSYTDRSNIQYF
TRBV14	-	TRBJ2-1	-	TGTGCCAGCAGCCCCATGGTAGGGGGGGGGTACAATGAGCAGTTCTTC	CASSPMVGGGYNEQFF
TRBV5-6	-	TRBJ2-7	-	TGTGCCAGCGCTATGGTATACGGAGGGGAGCAGTACTTC	CASAMVYGGEQYF
TRBV5-1	few	TRBJ2-6	-	TGCGCCAGCAACCTGGACAGCTTTAGCTCTGGGGCCAACGTCCTGACTTTC	CASNLDSFSSGANVLTF
TRBV7-2	-	TRBJ2-5	TRBD2	TGTGCCAGCAGCTTAGTAGGCCCAAGCGGGGGGGCGGAGACCCAGTACTTC	CASSLVGPSGGAETQYF
TRBV18	-	TRBJ1-5	-	TGTGCCAGTCGGGACGGGAGGTCGGGCTATAGCAATCAGCCCCAGCATTTT	CASRDGRSGYSNQPQHF
TRBV5-1	-	TRBJ1-4	TRBD1	TGCGCCAGCAGAGCCGGGACAGGGGAAAAACTGTTTTTT	CASRAGTGEKLFF
TRBV3-1/TRBV3-2	-	TRBJ1-1	-	TGTGCCAGCAGCCAAGATTGGAGCGGCACTGAAGCTTTCTTT	CASSQDWSGTEAFF
TRBV10-3	-	TRBJ2-7	-	TGTGCCGCGGGTAGGGAGTACGAGCAGTACTTC	CAAGREYEQYF